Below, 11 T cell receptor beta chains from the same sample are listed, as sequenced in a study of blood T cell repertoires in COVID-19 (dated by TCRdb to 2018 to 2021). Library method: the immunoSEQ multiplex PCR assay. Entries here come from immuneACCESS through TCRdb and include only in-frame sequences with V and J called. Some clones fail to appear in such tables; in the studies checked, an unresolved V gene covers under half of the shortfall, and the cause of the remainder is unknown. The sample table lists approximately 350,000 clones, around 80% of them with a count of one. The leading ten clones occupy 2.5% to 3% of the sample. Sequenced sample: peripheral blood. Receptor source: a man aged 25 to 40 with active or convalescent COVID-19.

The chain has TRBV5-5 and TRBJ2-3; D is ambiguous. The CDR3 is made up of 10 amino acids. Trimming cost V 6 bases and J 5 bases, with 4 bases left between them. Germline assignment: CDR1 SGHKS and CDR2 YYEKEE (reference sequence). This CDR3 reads CASTLDTQYF. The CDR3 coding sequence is TGTGCCAGCACTCTAGATACGCAGTATTTT.

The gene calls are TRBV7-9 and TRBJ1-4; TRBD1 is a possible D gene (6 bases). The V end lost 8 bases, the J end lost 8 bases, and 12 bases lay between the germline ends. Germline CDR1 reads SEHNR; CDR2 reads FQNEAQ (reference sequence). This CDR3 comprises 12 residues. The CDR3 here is CASVTGNEKLFF. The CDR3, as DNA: TGTGCCAGCGTCACAGGGAACGAAAAACTGTTTTTT.

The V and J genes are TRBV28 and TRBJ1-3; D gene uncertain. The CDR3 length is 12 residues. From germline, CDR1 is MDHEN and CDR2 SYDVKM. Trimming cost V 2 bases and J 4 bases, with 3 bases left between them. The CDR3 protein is CASSLQGNTIYF. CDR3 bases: TGTGCCAGCAGTTTACAGGGAAACACCATATATTTT.

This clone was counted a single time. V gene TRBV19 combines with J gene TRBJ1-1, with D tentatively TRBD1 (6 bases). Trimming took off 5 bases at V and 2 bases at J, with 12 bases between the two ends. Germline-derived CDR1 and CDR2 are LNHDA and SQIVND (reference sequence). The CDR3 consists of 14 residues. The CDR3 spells CASSGLGGNTEAFF. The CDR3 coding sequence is TGTGCCAGTAGTGGGCTAGGGGGAAACACTGAAGCTTTCTTT.

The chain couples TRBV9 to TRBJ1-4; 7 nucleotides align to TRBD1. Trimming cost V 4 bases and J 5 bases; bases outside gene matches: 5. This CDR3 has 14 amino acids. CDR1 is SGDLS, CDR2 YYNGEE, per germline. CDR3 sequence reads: CASSPGGSNEKLFF. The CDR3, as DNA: TGTGCCAGCAGCCCAGGGGGATCAAATGAAAAACTGTTTTTT.

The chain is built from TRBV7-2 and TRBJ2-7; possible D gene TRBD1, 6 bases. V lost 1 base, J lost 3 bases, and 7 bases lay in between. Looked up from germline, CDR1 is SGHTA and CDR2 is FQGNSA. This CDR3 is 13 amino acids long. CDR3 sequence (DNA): TGTGCCAGCAGCTTAGGGACAGTCTACGAGCAGTACTTC. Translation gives CASSLGTVYEQYF.

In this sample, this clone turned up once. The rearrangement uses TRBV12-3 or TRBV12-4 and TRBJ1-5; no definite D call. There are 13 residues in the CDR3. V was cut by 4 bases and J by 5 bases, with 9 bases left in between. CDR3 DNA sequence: TGTGCCAGCAGTTCGCGGAGGGATCAGCCCCAGCATTTT. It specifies CASSSRRDQPQHF.

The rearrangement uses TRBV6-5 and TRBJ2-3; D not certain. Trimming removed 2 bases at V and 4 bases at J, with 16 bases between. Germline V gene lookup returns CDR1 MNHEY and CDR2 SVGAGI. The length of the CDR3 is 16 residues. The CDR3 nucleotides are TGTGCCAGCAGTTACCCTAGTCGAGACCGCCCAGATACGCAGTATTTT. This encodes CASSYPSRDRPDTQYF.

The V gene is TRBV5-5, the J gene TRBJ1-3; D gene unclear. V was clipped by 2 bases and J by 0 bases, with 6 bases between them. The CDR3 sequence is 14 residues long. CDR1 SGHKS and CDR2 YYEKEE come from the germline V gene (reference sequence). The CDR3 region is CASSLPGSGNTIYF. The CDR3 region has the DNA TGTGCCAGCAGCTTACCCGGCTCTGGAAACACCATATATTTT.

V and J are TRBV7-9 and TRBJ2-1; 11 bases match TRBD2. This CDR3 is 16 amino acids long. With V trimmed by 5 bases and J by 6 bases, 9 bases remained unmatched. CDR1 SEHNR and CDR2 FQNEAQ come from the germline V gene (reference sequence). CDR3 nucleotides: TGTGCCAGCAGCCAATTTAGCGGGGGGGTTCTCAATGAGCAGTTCTTC. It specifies CASSQFSGGVLNEQFF.

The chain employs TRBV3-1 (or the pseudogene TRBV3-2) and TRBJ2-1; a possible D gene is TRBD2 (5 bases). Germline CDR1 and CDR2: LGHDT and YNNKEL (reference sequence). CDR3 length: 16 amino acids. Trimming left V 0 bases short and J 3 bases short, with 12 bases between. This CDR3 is CASSQEGRAVYNEQFF. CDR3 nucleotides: TGTGCCAGCAGCCAAGAGGGTAGAGCGGTCTACAATGAGCAGTTCTTC.